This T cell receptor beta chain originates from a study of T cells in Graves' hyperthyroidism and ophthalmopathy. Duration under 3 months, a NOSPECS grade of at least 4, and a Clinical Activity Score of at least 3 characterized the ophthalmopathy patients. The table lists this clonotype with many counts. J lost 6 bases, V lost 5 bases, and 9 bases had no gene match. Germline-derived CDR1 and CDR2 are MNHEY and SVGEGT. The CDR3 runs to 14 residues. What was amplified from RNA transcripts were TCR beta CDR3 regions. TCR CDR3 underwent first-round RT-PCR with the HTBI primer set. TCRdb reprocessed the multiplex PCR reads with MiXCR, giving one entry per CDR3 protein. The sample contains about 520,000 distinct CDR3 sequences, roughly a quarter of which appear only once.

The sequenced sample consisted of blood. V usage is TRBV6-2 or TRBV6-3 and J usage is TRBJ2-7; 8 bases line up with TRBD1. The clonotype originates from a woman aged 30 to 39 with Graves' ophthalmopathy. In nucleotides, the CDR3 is TGTGCCAGCAGTCGACAGGGGATTTTGTCCGAGCAGTACTTC. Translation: CASSRQGILSEQYF.